These 28 T cell receptor beta chains were all obtained from the same sample, sequenced in a study of T cells in Graves' hyperthyroidism and ophthalmopathy. Authors of the study amplified TCR beta CDR3 regions from RNA transcripts. HTBI primers were the set used in a first-round RT-PCR of the TCR CDR3. One entry per CDR3 protein results from TCRdb running MiXCR on the multiplex PCR reads. This sample yields around 600,000 distinct CDR3 sequences, of which 14% are seen a single time; approximately 12% belongs to the top ten. Sequencing input: blood. All receptors come from a woman aged 45-65 years with Graves' ophthalmopathy.

This clonotype was recorded at least ten times. The chain has TRBV18 and TRBJ2-5; 8 bases align to TRBD2. J gave up 0 bases and V 0 bases, and 3 bases lay outside the gene matches. This CDR3 has 16 residues. Germline CDR1 is KGHSH and CDR2 is LQKENI. The CDR3 nucleotides are TGTGCCAGCTCACCACCGGGACTAGGGCACCAAGAGACCCAGTACTTC. It encodes CASSPPGLGHQETQYF.

This sequence joins TRBV6-9 and TRBJ1-1; D is perhaps TRBD1 (6 bases). CDR3 size: 13 residues. V was clipped by 3 bases and J by 7 bases, with 12 bases between them. In germline, CDR1 is MNHGY, CDR2 SVAAGI. This CDR3 reads CASSYYGTFEAFF. Here the CDR3 DNA reads TGTGCCAGCAGTTACTACGGGACATTTGAAGCTTTCTTT.

In its sample, this clonotype was seen many times. The V gene is TRBV30, the J gene TRBJ2-3; a weak D match, TRBD2 (5 bases). Germline V gives CDR1 GTSNPN, CDR2 SVGIG (reference sequence). The CDR3 sequence is 13 residues long. V dropped 4 bases and J dropped 6 bases, with 14 bases sitting between them. CDR3 sequence reads: CAWILGSSDTQYF. DNA of the CDR3: TGTGCCTGGATACTTGGGAGTTCGGATACGCAGTATTTT.

This clonotype was counted many times. The genes are TRBV18 and TRBJ2-1, with 7 bases lining up with TRBD1. V trimming: 3 bases; J trimming: 5 bases; junction bases outside the gene matches: 10. The V gene's germline CDR1 is KGHSH and CDR2 LQKENI. The CDR3 has 16 residues. The CDR3 protein is CASSPRRQGGDNEQFF. The CDR3 DNA is TGTGCCAGCTCACCGCGCAGACAGGGTGGGGACAATGAGCAGTTCTTC.

A few counts support this clonotype. The rearrangement uses TRBV19 and TRBJ1-6; possibly TRBD1 for D (5 bases). The CDR3 has 15 residues. The germline CDR1 and CDR2 sequences are LNHDA and SQIVND (reference sequence). The ends were cut back, 6 bases at V and 8 bases at J, with 17 bases in the middle. The chain's CDR3 is CASRQIGGVDSPLHF. Written as DNA, the CDR3 is TGTGCCAGTAGGCAGATTGGGGGTGTGGATTCACCCCTCCACTTT.

This clonotype was counted at least ten times. The V gene is TRBV28, the J gene TRBJ2-5; D perhaps matches TRBD1 (6 bases). CDR1 and CDR2 (germline): MDHEN, SYDVKM. Between the trimmed V and J ends, which lost 4 bases and 2 bases, there was a span of 20 bases. This CDR3 is built from 17 residues. The DNA for the CDR3 is TGTGCCAGCAGTTCCCCCCCCGGGGCAGGGGAACAAGAGACCCAGTACTTC. Residues: CASSSPPGAGEQETQYF.

Many counts were recorded for this clonotype. The chain employs TRBV24-1 and TRBJ2-5, with 8 bases matching TRBD2. The length of the CDR3 is 14 residues. Germline V gives CDR1 KGHDR, CDR2 SFDVKD. The V and J ends lost 3 bases and 5 bases, in that order; junction bases with no gene match: 4. The CDR3 loop reads CATSDPSGSETQYF. In DNA form, the CDR3 reads TGTGCCACCAGTGATCCCAGCGGGAGTGAGACCCAGTACTTC.

The chain combines TRBV7-9 with TRBJ1-3; no clear D gene. From germline, CDR1 is SEHNR and CDR2 FQNEAQ (reference sequence). V dropped 5 bases and J dropped 0 bases, with 8 bases sitting between them. This CDR3 region has 14 residues. CDR3 coding DNA: TGTGCCAGCAGCCCCGTCCACTCTGGAAACACCATATATTTT. Translated, it gives CASSPVHSGNTIYF.

This clonotype showed up many times. V and J are TRBV27 and TRBJ2-1; 9 positions agree with TRBD1. The germline CDR1 and CDR2 sequences are MNHEY and SMNVEV (reference sequence). V lost 3 bases to trimming and J lost 9 bases; unmatched junction nucleotides: 6. The CDR3 totals 14 residues. The CDR3 region is CASSFDRGNAEQFF. CDR3 bases: TGTGCCAGCAGTTTCGACAGGGGGAATGCTGAGCAGTTCTTC.

This clonotype was counted only a few times. This chain's CDR3 is CSARDPLLPLYGYTF. In DNA form, the CDR3 reads TGCAGTGCTAGAGATCCCCTCCTCCCCCTCTATGGCTACACCTTC. This sequence joins TRBV20-1 and TRBJ1-2; D not resolved. The CDR3 runs 15 residues. CDR1 is DFQATT and CDR2 is SNEGSKA in the germline V gene (reference sequence). With 0 bases removed from V and 4 bases from J, the gap between germline ends came to 15 bases.

Ten or more counts support this clonotype. The CDR3 DNA reads as TGTGCCAGCAGTTTAAGGGGCATAGTTTACTACGAGCAGTACTTC. Protein sequence: CASSLRGIVYYEQYF. The genes are TRBV28 and TRBJ2-7; TRBD1 might be the D (5 bases). Germline lookup yields CDR1 MDHEN and CDR2 SYDVKM. This CDR3 is built from 15 residues. V lost 2 bases to trimming and J lost 3 bases, with 14 bases between them. Variable domain in full (rest from reference TRBV28 and TRBJ2-7): DVKVTQSSRYLVKRTGEKVFLECVQDMDHENMFWYRQDPGLGLRLIYFSYDVKMKEKGDIPEGYSVSREKKERFSLILESASTNQTSMYLCASSLRGIVYYEQYFGPGTRLTVT.

This clonotype was found many times. The chain joins TRBV28 to TRBJ2-7; TRBD2 matches at 13 bases. CDR1 and CDR2 (germline): MDHEN, SYDVKM. The junction had 5 bases not matched to a gene; V was cut back by 6 bases and J by 0 bases. This CDR3 contains 16 residues. CDR3 DNA: TGTGCCAGCAGCCTGGGACTAGCGGGGAGCTCCTACGAGCAGTACTTC. Translation gives CASSLGLAGSSYEQYF.

The CDR3 loop is CASSWGDRDSYEQYF. DNA of the CDR3: TGCGCCAGCAGCTGGGGCGACAGGGATTCCTACGAGCAGTACTTC. V gene TRBV5-1 combines with J gene TRBJ2-7; TRBD1 agrees at 7 bases. Germline V CDR1 and CDR2: SGHRS, YFSETQ. The length of the CDR3 is 15 residues. J lost 1 base, V lost 3 bases, and 7 bases had no gene match. The full variable domain, its missing parts supplied by reference TRBV5-1 and TRBJ2-7, is KAGVTQTPRYLIKTRGQQVTLSCSPISGHRSVSWYQQTPGQGLQFLFEYFSETQRNKGNFPGRFSGRQFSNSRSEMNVSTLELGDSALYLCASSWGDRDSYEQYFGPGTRLTVT.

This clonotype was picked up many times. The chain has TRBV2 and TRBJ2-1, with 10 bases identical to TRBD1. Germline loops: CDR1 SNHLY, CDR2 FYNNEI. The trim removed 6 bases at V and 2 bases at J, leaving 4 bases unmatched. The CDR3 length is 15 residues. This CDR3 is CASRGTGEAYNEQFF. The DNA for the CDR3 is TGTGCCAGCAGGGGGACAGGGGAGGCCTACAATGAGCAGTTCTTC.

This clonotype showed up just a few times. V usage is TRBV19 and J usage is TRBJ1-2; maybe TRBD1 (5 bases). The CDR3 spans 13 residues. Germline V gives CDR1 LNHDA, CDR2 SQIVND (reference sequence). With 4 bases removed from V and 2 bases from J, the gap between germline ends came to 8 bases. Here the CDR3 DNA reads TGTGCCAGTAGTACCAGGGACAACTATGGCTACACCTTC. Its translation: CASSTRDNYGYTF.

Ten or more counts support this clonotype. The gene calls are TRBV29-1 and TRBJ1-2, with 7 nucleotides matching TRBD1. After removal of 7 bases from V and 6 bases from J, the junction contained 2 bases not matched to a gene. The CDR3 runs 10 residues. Germline-derived CDR1 and CDR2 are SQVTM and ANQGSEA. CDR3 sequence (DNA): TGCAGCGCTGGGACAGATGGCTACACCTTC. Its translation is CSAGTDGYTF. Looking up the rest from reference TRBV29-1 and TRBJ1-2 gives the full variable domain: SAVISQKPSRDICQRGTSLTIQCQVDSQVTMMFWYRQQPGQSLTLIATANQGSEATYESGFVIDKFPISRPNLTFSTLTVSNMSPEDSSIYLCSAGTDGYTFGSGTRLTVV.

This chain links TRBV5-6 with TRBJ2-3, with TRBD2 matching 8 bases. CDR1 and CDR2 from the germline V gene are SGHDT and YYEEEE. The trim removed 4 bases at V and 7 bases at J, leaving 8 bases unmatched. This CDR3 contains 14 residues. The CDR3 DNA reads TGTGCCAGCAGCCGGGCGGGAGGCTCGAATACGCAGTATTTT. It is translated as CASSRAGGSNTQYF.

The chain employs TRBV12-3 or TRBV12-4 and TRBJ1-2; TRBD1 is a possible D gene (5 bases). Trimming removed 7 bases at V and 7 bases at J, with 13 bases between. The CDR3 spans 12 residues. The CDR3 DNA reads as TGTGCCAGCACCACCGACAGACTTGGCTACACCTTC. It codes for CASTTDRLGYTF.

This clonotype appeared many times. This sequence joins TRBV2 and TRBJ1-5, with 8 bases that match TRBD1. J lost 4 bases, V lost 8 bases, and 4 bases had no gene match. Germline CDR1 SNHLY, CDR2 FYNNEI. This CDR3 has 13 amino acids. CDR3 nucleotide sequence: TGTGCCAGCCAGGACAGGGCAAATCAGCCCCAGCATTTT. Translating gives CASQDRANQPQHF.

There are a few counts of this clonotype. CDR3 sequence: CSVERQGRDYGYTF. The CDR3 bases are TGCAGCGTTGAAAGACAGGGTCGTGACTATGGCTACACCTTC. This chain joins TRBV29-1 and TRBJ1-2; 7 nucleotides align to TRBD1. Germline CDR1 and CDR2: SQVTM and ANQGSEA. CDR3 length equals 14 residues. J was trimmed by 3 bases and V by 2 bases; bases with no gene match: 6.

The chain has TRBV5-6 and TRBJ2-1; a possible D gene is TRBD1 (6 bases). The CDR3 totals 17 residues. Trimming took off 0 bases at V and 3 bases at J, with 16 bases between the two ends. Germline values: CDR1 SGHDT, CDR2 YYEEEE. DNA for the CDR3: TGTGCCAGCAGCTTGGTCGCTAGCCCCAGGGGCTACAATGAGCAGTTCTTC. The encoded protein is CASSLVASPRGYNEQFF.

The CDR3 DNA is TGTGCCAGCAGTTCAGGGCAGTTTTTTAATCAGCCCCAGCATTTT. Protein product: CASSSGQFFNQPQHF. V gene TRBV28 combines with J gene TRBJ1-5, with D possibly matching TRBD1 (5 bases). The CDR3 extends over 15 amino acids. V was clipped by 4 bases and J by 4 bases, with 14 bases between them. The germline CDR1 and CDR2 sequences are MDHEN and SYDVKM.

The sample holds a few counts of this clonotype. The DNA for the CDR3 is TGTGCCAGCAGTAAACAGGGGAGTGATTCACCCCTCCACTTT. It is translated as CASSKQGSDSPLHF. V and J are TRBV6-1 and TRBJ1-6; 7 nucleotides match TRBD1. Per germline, CDR1 MNHNS and CDR2 SASEGT. The CDR3 extends over 14 amino acids. The ends lost 5 bases at V and 8 bases at J; junction bases unmatched: 6.

The table lists this clonotype with a few counts. The V call is TRBV6-6, the J call TRBJ2-1; D gene ambiguous. Looked up from germline, CDR1 is MNHNY and CDR2 is SVGAGI (reference sequence). Trimming took 0 bases from V and 3 from J, leaving 6 bases between them. This CDR3 has 14 residues. The CDR3 nucleotides read TGTGCCAGCAGTTACTCGTGGCTCTACAATGAGCAGTTCTTC. Translating it yields CASSYSWLYNEQFF.

CDR3 sequence: CASSLLNSRGNSPLHF. CDR3 bases: TGTGCCAGCAGCTTGTTGAACTCTCGAGGGAATTCACCCCTCCACTTT. This sequence joins TRBV5-6 and TRBJ1-6; D is uncertain. From germline, CDR1 is SGHDT and CDR2 YYEEEE. Trimming stripped 1 base from V and 7 bases from J, with 15 bases between. There are 16 residues in the CDR3. Based on the CDR3 plus reference TRBV5-6 and TRBJ1-6, the full variable domain is DAGVTQSPTHLIKTRGQQVTLRCSPKSGHDTVSWYQQALGQGPQFIFQYYEEEERQRGNFPDRFSGHQFPNYSSELNVNALLLGDSALYLCASSLLNSRGNSPLHFGNGTRLTVT.

In its sample, this clonotype was seen many times. The J gene is TRBJ1-1, the V gene TRBV12-3 or TRBV12-4, with 7 bases fitting TRBD1. V lost 5 bases to trimming and J lost 3 bases; unmatched junction nucleotides: 3. This CDR3 region has 13 residues. CDR3 sequence: CASSIRGDTEAFF. In DNA, the CDR3 is TGTGCCAGCAGTATCAGGGGGGACACTGAAGCTTTCTTT.

The V and J genes are TRBV6-1 and TRBJ2-7, with D perhaps being TRBD1 or TRBD2 (6 bases each). Germline assignment: CDR1 MNHNS and CDR2 SASEGT. The CDR3 length is 15 residues. V was clipped by 7 bases and J by 5 bases, with 21 bases between them. The CDR3 reads CASTPRGGPADEQYF. CDR3 DNA: TGTGCCAGCACTCCAAGAGGGGGGCCCGCGGACGAGCAGTACTTC.

As concerns this clonotype: A much larger clone differs from this one at a single base, so this may be a read error. The rearrangement joins TRBV6-1 to TRBJ2-3, with 10 bases identical to TRBD2. Germline CDR1 reads MNHNS; CDR2 reads SASEGT. V lost 8 bases to trimming and J lost 3 bases; unmatched junction nucleotides: 11. There are 16 residues in the CDR3. The chain's CDR3 is CASGGSSGSGTDTQYF. Here the CDR3 DNA reads TGTGCCAGCGGTGGGTCTAGCGGGAGCGGTACAGATACGCAGTATTTT.